Sequencing of this T cell receptor beta chain was carried out in a study of blood T cell repertoires in COVID-19. Study summary: The United States, Italy and Spain provided the acute and convalescent COVID-19 samples. T cells, B-cell-depleted T cells, or PBMCs provided the cDNA or gDNA that served as material.

Original processing notes: Nucleated cell counts were estimated from reference gene primer amplification. Libraries were prepared by immunoSEQ multiplex PCR; TCRdb keeps only in-frame clonotypes and omits some of them. From that table come the V and J calls and clone size; the DNA was used to work out D and trimming. The table records roughly 38,000 clones, about four fifths of them present only once. Germline-derived CDR1 and CDR2 are MDHEN and SYDVKM. This CDR3 is 16 amino acids long. Trimming left V 3 bases short and J 10 bases short, with 19 bases between. The chain couples TRBV28 to TRBJ1-6; TRBD1 might be the D (5 bases). Material: peripheral blood. The TCR was taken from a man aged 35-49 years with active or convalescent COVID-19. CDR3 in amino acids: CASSLGPGGSYSPLHF. CDR3 DNA: TGTGCCAGCAGTTTGGGGCCCGGGGGGTCGTACTCACCCCTCCACTTT.